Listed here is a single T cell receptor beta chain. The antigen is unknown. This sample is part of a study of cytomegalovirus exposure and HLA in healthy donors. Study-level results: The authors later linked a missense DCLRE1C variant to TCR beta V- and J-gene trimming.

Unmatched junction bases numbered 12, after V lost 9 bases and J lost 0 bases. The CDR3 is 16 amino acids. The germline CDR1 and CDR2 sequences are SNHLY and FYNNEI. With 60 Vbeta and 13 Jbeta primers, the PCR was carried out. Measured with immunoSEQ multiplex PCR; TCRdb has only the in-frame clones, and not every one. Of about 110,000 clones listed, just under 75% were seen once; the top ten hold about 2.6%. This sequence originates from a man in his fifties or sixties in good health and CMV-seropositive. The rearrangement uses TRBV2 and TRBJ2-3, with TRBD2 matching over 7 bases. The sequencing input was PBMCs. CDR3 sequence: CASGGGGWGSTDTQYF. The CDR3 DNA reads TGTGCCAGTGGCGGGGGAGGGTGGGGTAGCACAGATACGCAGTATTTT.